These T cell receptor beta chains were read from a single sample in a study of CD8 T cells in Susac syndrome. A single record per CDR3 protein comes from TCRdb applying MiXCR to the immunoSEQ multiplex PCR reads. The sample lists around 150,000 distinct CDR3 sequences, around 94% seen once, with 0.13% to 0.15% in the top ten. The sample consisted of CD4+ T cells from PBMCs. These receptors came from a human donor in good health. The CDR3 runs from the conserved cysteine through the conserved F or W. The D gene is left open where the match is weak. Size tells how often a clone was seen (once, few, many) or the class of an expanded clone, and some rows leave it out.

d_call clone_size j_call cdr3_length v_call cdr3_aa cdr3_nt
- - TRBJ1-2 12 TRBV29-1 CSVEVQMNGYTF TGCAGCGTTGAAGTCCAGATGAATGGCTACACCTTC
- - TRBJ1-4 14 TRBV27 CASSPTAQNEKLFF TGTGCCAGCAGTCCGACAGCGCAAAATGAAAAACTGTTTTTT
- few TRBJ2-5 13 TRBV6-5 CASSYPGSETQYF TGTGCCAGCAGTTACCCCGGGAGTGAGACCCAGTACTTC
- - TRBJ2-7 14 TRBV7-8 CASSPRGHSYEQYF TGTGCCAGCAGCCCCCGGGGACATTCCTACGAGCAGTACTTC
- - TRBJ1-5 15 TRBV3-1 CASSQQGYGNQPQHF TGTGCCAGCAGCCAGCAGGGATACGGCAATCAGCCCCAGCATTTT
- once TRBJ2-5 14 TRBV24-1 CATSEKLATGVQYF TGTGCCACCAGTGAGAAACTAGCAACCGGGGTCCAGTACTTC
- - TRBJ2-1 14 TRBV24-1 CATSAEGSYNEQFF TGTGCCACCAGTGCGGAGGGATCCTACAATGAGCAGTTCTTC
- - TRBJ1-5 13 TRBV7-9 CASSPRGVEAQHF TGTGCCAGCAGCCCCCGAGGGGTCGAGGCCCAGCATTTT
- once TRBJ1-1 13 TRBV29-1 CSVQRELNTEAFF TGCAGCGTGCAACGGGAATTGAACACTGAAGCTTTCTTT
TRBD1 once TRBJ2-3 14 TRBV12-3/TRBV12-4 CASTVPGQEWAQYF TGTGCCAGCACCGTCCCGGGACAGGAATGGGCGCAGTATTTT
- - TRBJ1-2 12 TRBV7-9 CASSLINYGYTF TGTGCCAGCAGCTTAATTAACTATGGCTACACCTTC
- - TRBJ2-7 13 TRBV3-1 CASSQAAGPEQYF TGTGCCAGCAGCCAAGCGGCAGGCCCCGAGCAGTACTTC
- - TRBJ2-7 15 TRBV3-1 CASSQDTQGIYEQYF TGTGCCAGCAGCCAAGATACCCAGGGGATCTACGAGCAGTACTTC